Shown below are 28 T cell receptor beta chains from a single sample sequenced in a study of CD8 T cells in Susac syndrome. The RNA input was roughly 0.45 to 1 ug, and it was reverse transcribed with random hexamers. TCRdb reanalysed the immunoSEQ multiplex PCR reads using MiXCR and keeps one entry per CDR3 protein. In the table there are under 70,000 distinct CDR3 sequences, approximately 94% of which are singletons. Source material: CD8+ T cells from PBMCs. Source of these receptors: a human donor in good health.

The chain combines TRBV19 with TRBJ1-2; 8 nucleotides match TRBD1. The ends lost 0 bases at V and 2 bases at J; junction bases unmatched: 8. The germline V gene has CDR1 LNHDA and CDR2 SQIVND (reference sequence). This CDR3 is 17 amino acids long. Written as DNA, the CDR3 is TGTGCCAGTAGTATAGATCTGGAGACAGGGGACAACTATGGCTACACCTTC. Amino acids: CASSIDLETGDNYGYTF. Full variable domain (rest looked up from reference TRBV19 and TRBJ1-2): DGGITQSPKYLFRKEGQNVTLSCEQNLNHDAMYWYRQDPGQGLRLIYYSQIVNDFQKGDIAEGYSVSREKKESFPLTVTSAQKNPTAFYLCASSIDLETGDNYGYTFGSGTRLTVV.

The rearrangement links TRBV19 to TRBJ2-7; TRBD1 is a possible D gene (6 bases). CDR3 length: 13 residues. V lost 3 bases to trimming and J lost 2 bases, with 8 bases between them. CDR1 and CDR2 from the germline V gene are LNHDA and SQIVND (reference sequence). In DNA, the CDR3 is TGTGCCAGTAGTATTTCAGGGGCCTACGAGCAGTACTTC. This translates into CASSISGAYEQYF.

The chain carries TRBV10-2 and TRBJ2-7; D assignment may be TRBD1 or TRBD2 (5 bases each). Trimming pared 1 base from V and 6 bases from J, leaving 7 bases between. Germline values: CDR1 WSHSY, CDR2 SAAADI. CDR3 length: 12 amino acids. Here the CDR3 DNA reads TGCGCCAGCAGTGAGTGGGGGTTCGAGCAGTACTTC. Residues: CASSEWGFEQYF.

The chain uses TRBV28 and TRBJ2-1; D is perhaps TRBD1 or TRBD2 (7 bases each). Trimming pared 7 bases from V and 9 bases from J, leaving 16 bases between. The CDR3 contains 13 residues. The V gene's germline CDR1 is MDHEN and CDR2 SYDVKM. As DNA, the CDR3 is TGTGCCAGCATGGGCCAGGGGGAGGGTGAGCAGTTCTTC. Amino acids: CASMGQGEGEQFF.

The rearrangement uses TRBV5-6 and TRBJ1-1; D is perhaps TRBD1 (5 bases). This CDR3 contains 14 residues. The germline gives CDR1 SGHDT, CDR2 YYEEEE. The ends were cut back, 4 bases at V and 4 bases at J, with 14 bases in the middle. CDR3 region: CASSPLGGITEAFF. The CDR3 nucleotides are TGTGCCAGCAGCCCCTTGGGGGGGATCACTGAAGCTTTCTTT.

The chain carries TRBV19 and TRBJ1-2; TRBD1 matches 9 bases. Germline values: CDR1 LNHDA, CDR2 SQIVND (reference sequence). The CDR3 consists of 18 residues. Unmatched junction bases numbered 18, after V lost 6 bases and J lost 4 bases. CDR3 sequence reads: CASSQLWTGVNTIYGYTF. CDR3 coding DNA: TGTGCCAGTAGCCAGCTTTGGACAGGGGTTAATACAATCTATGGCTACACCTTC.

V and J are TRBV9 and TRBJ1-5; D gene ambiguous. The CDR3 length is 13 residues. The germline V gene has CDR1 SGDLS and CDR2 YYNGEE. The germline V and J ends were trimmed by 0 bases and 5 bases, with 6 bases remaining between them. The CDR3 nucleotides read TGTGCCAGCAGCGTAGATCACGATCAGCCCCAGCATTTT. Encoded protein: CASSVDHDQPQHF.

The sample holds one count of this clonotype. The V and J genes are TRBV3-1 and TRBJ2-7; either TRBD1 or TRBD2 may supply D (5 bases each). This CDR3 is 14 amino acids long. Germline CDR1 is LGHDT and CDR2 is YNNKEL (reference sequence). The germline V and J ends were trimmed by 3 bases and 0 bases, with 9 bases remaining between them. The CDR3: CASSQGVSSYEQYF. CDR3 nucleotides: TGTGCCAGCAGCCAGGGGGTTAGCTCCTACGAGCAGTACTTC.

The chain is built from TRBV30 and TRBJ1-1; D unresolved. Trimming cost V 4 bases and J 1 base, with 4 bases left between them. The length of the CDR3 is 11 residues. The germline V gene has CDR1 GTSNPN and CDR2 SVGIG (reference sequence). DNA of the CDR3: TGTGCCTGGAAAAAGAACACTGAAGCTTTCTTT. As protein: CAWKKNTEAFF.

The chain links TRBV14 to TRBJ1-3; 9 bases match TRBD1. V was clipped by 1 base and J by 8 bases; unmatched bases: 9. Germline CDR1 SGHDN, CDR2 FVKESK. The CDR3 contains 16 residues. The CDR3 protein is CASSQALRDRAYTIYF. CDR3 sequence (DNA): TGTGCCAGCAGCCAAGCCCTCCGGGACAGGGCCTACACCATATATTTT.

The chain carries TRBV5-4 and TRBJ2-3; D tentatively reads TRBD1 or TRBD2 (5 bases each). CDR3 length: 15 amino acids. With 5 bases removed from V and 5 bases from J, the gap between germline ends came to 18 bases. The germline gives CDR1 SGHNT, CDR2 YYREEE (reference sequence). CDR3 nucleotide sequence: TGTGCCAGCAGGTTTCGGGGCACGAACGTAGATACGCAGTATTTT. It codes for CASRFRGTNVDTQYF.

A word on this clonotype: Compared with germline, one end of the junction differs, possibly owing to a read error. The chain combines TRBV12-5 with TRBJ1-2; D is unresolved. The V gene's germline CDR1 is LGHNT and CDR2 FRNRAP. CDR3 size: 12 residues. The CDR3 region is CASGFARYGYNF. The CDR3 DNA reads TGTGCTAGTGGTTTCGCACGATATGGCTACAACTTC.

This chain links TRBV24-1 with TRBJ1-5; D is undetermined. Germline-derived CDR1 and CDR2 are KGHDR and SFDVKD. The CDR3 runs to 14 residues. V lost 1 base and J 1 base, leaving 4 bases between the germline ends. The CDR3 region has the DNA TGTGCCACCAGTGATTTTTCGAGCAATCAGCCCCAGCATTTT. Translated, it gives CATSDFSSNQPQHF.

The chain carries TRBV7-9 and TRBJ1-2; TRBD1 matches at 7 bases. Germline V gene data show CDR1 as SEHNR and CDR2 as FQNEAQ (reference sequence). CDR3 length: 14 residues. Trimming removed 1 base from V and 4 bases from J; junction bases left unmatched: 3. Here the CDR3 reads CASSLEGAFYGYTF. The CDR3 DNA follows: TGTGCCAGCAGCTTAGAGGGGGCTTTCTATGGCTACACCTTC.

The V gene is TRBV25-1, the J gene TRBJ2-7, with 7 bases lining up with TRBD1. V gave up 4 bases and J gave up 7 bases; unmatched junction bases: 13. Germline assignment: CDR1 MGHDK and CDR2 SYGVNS. The CDR3 is 15 residues long. CDR3 protein: CASSGDDRERGEQYF. The CDR3 bases are TGTGCCAGCAGTGGGGACGACAGGGAGAGGGGTGAGCAGTACTTC.

This sequence joins TRBV5-4 and TRBJ2-5; 7 nucleotides line up with TRBD1. Germline CDR1 reads SGHNT; CDR2 reads YYREEE (reference sequence). The CDR3 is made up of 15 amino acids. V was pared by 4 bases and J by 1 base, with 7 bases of the junction left unmatched. CDR3 in DNA: TGTGCCAGCAGCCCCGGGACAGCTGGCCAAGAGACCCAGTACTTC. Encoded protein: CASSPGTAGQETQYF.

The CDR3 loop is CASSPTALGAEAFF. DNA of the CDR3: TGTGCCAGCAGTCCGACGGCCCTTGGGGCTGAAGCTTTCTTT. The chain has TRBV27 and TRBJ1-1; D is undetermined. Trimming took 5 bases from V and 6 from J, leaving 16 bases between them. CDR1 MNHEY and CDR2 SMNVEV come from the germline V gene (reference sequence). The CDR3 has 14 amino acids.

The gene calls are TRBV5-6 and TRBJ1-6, with 8 bases matching TRBD1. CDR1 SGHDT and CDR2 YYEEEE come from the germline V gene. This CDR3 region has 16 residues. The V segment lost 4 bases and the J segment 9 bases; nucleotides outside the gene matches: 12. The CDR3 nucleotides are TGTGCCAGCAGCCCGTACCCCGGGACAGGACCTTCACCCCTCCACTTT. Its translation: CASSPYPGTGPSPLHF.

The chain combines TRBV24-1 with TRBJ2-2; TRBD1 matches at 10 bases. With V trimmed by 4 bases and J by 3 bases, 4 bases remained unmatched. CDR3 size: 16 residues. Looked up from germline, CDR1 is KGHDR and CDR2 is SFDVKD. Here the CDR3 DNA reads TGTGCCACCAGTGACTGGGACAGGGGTTACACCGGGGAGCTGTTTTTT. Its protein product is CATSDWDRGYTGELFF.

The chain has TRBV27 and TRBJ2-7; tentatively, D is TRBD2 (5 bases). There are 13 residues in the CDR3. Looked up from germline, CDR1 is MNHEY and CDR2 is SMNVEV (reference sequence). Trimming removed 4 bases at V and 3 bases at J, with 10 bases between. The CDR3 sequence: CASSSGIYYEQYF. In nucleotides, the CDR3 is TGTGCCAGCAGTTCCGGGATTTACTACGAGCAGTACTTC.

The chain links TRBV12-3 or TRBV12-4 to TRBJ2-7; D unclear. This CDR3 contains 13 residues. Trimming took 3 bases from V and 6 from J, leaving 12 bases between them. The DNA for the CDR3 is TGTGCCAGCAGTTTTAGCACAGCCGGCGAGCAGTACTTC. It codes for CASSFSTAGEQYF.

The V gene is TRBV7-6, the J gene TRBJ1-5, with 8 bases lining up with TRBD1. The germline V gene encodes CDR1 SGHVS and CDR2 FNYEAQ. Trimming cost V 2 bases and J 9 bases; bases outside gene matches: 6. This CDR3 has 14 residues. The DNA of the CDR3 is TGTGCCAGCAGCTTAAGGACAGGGTCAGGGCCCCAGCATTTT. This sequence encodes CASSLRTGSGPQHF.

This clonotype has just one count. The chain combines TRBV27 with TRBJ2-7; D is perhaps TRBD1 (5 bases). The CDR3 sequence is 13 residues long. CDR1 is MNHEY and CDR2 is SMNVEV in the germline V gene (reference sequence). V gave up 5 bases and J gave up 2 bases, with 10 bases separating them. Here the CDR3 DNA reads TGTGCCAGCAGTATTTCGACAGCCTACGAGCAGTACTTC. This sequence encodes CASSISTAYEQYF.

For the CDR3, the DNA is TGTGCCAGCAGCCGGACAGGGAGCTCCTATAATTCACCCCTCCACTTT. Its protein product is CASSRTGSSYNSPLHF. V and J are TRBV14 and TRBJ1-6; 8 bases map to TRBD1. With 4 bases clipped from V and 0 bases from J, the junction kept 2 bases outside the gene matches. Germline V gene lookup returns CDR1 SGHDN and CDR2 FVKESK. The CDR3 extends over 16 amino acids.

V gene TRBV6-2 or TRBV6-3 combines with J gene TRBJ1-5; D is possibly TRBD1 (6 bases). This CDR3 is built from 13 residues. V lost 6 bases to trimming and J lost 5 bases, with 11 bases between them. CDR1 and CDR2 (germline): MNHEY, SVGEGT. The CDR3, as DNA: TGTGCCAGCAGGGTCGGGGGCGATCAGCCCCAGCATTTT. It translates to CASRVGGDQPQHF.

The genes are TRBV4-2 and TRBJ2-2, with a possible D match to TRBD1 (6 bases). This CDR3 has 16 amino acids. Germline assignment: CDR1 LGHNA and CDR2 YNFKEQ. V was pared by 2 bases and J by 1 base, with 11 bases between. As DNA, the CDR3 is TGTGCCAGCAGCCAACCCGGGACACTGAACACCGGGGAGCTGTTTTTT. Amino acid sequence: CASSQPGTLNTGELFF.

The CDR3, as DNA: TGTGCCAGCAGCCCAGGACTAGCGGGGGACACAGATACGCAGTATTTT. Translating gives CASSPGLAGDTDTQYF. This chain links TRBV4-2 with TRBJ2-3; TRBD2 aligns across 13 bases. Trimming cost V 4 bases and J 2 bases; bases outside gene matches: 3. The CDR3 has 16 amino acids. CDR1 and CDR2 (germline): LGHNA, YNFKEQ.

The CDR3 DNA reads as TGTGCCAGCAGACCCGGGGAAGAGAGCTCCTATAATTCACCCCTCCACTTT. This encodes CASRPGEESSYNSPLHF. V usage is TRBV11-2 and J usage is TRBJ1-6; the D is unclear. Germline assignment: CDR1 SGHAT and CDR2 FQNNGV. V was shortened by 6 bases and J by 0 bases, with 15 bases between the two germline ends. CDR3 length equals 17 residues.